Listed below are T cell receptor beta chains from one sample, sequenced in a study of blood T cell repertoires in COVID-19. Sequencing was performed with immunoSEQ multiplex PCR; in TCRdb, only in-frame clones are kept and a portion is missing. The sample contains about 210,000 clones, approximately 81% of which appear only once. The sequenced sample was peripheral blood. Receptors were obtained from a woman older than 75 with COVID-19, enrolled during active disease. CDR3s include the opening cysteine and the closing phenylalanine or tryptophan. The order of the fields is J gene, clone size, D gene, V gene, CDR3 DNA, CDR3 protein. The D gene is left open where the match is weak. A row's size may be missing; if present it is once, few, many or a size class.

>TRBJ1-5|.|.|TRBV19
TGTGCCAGTAGTATCGCGGGACTTAGCAATCAGCCCCAGCATTTT
CASSIAGLSNQPQHF
>TRBJ1-4|.|TRBD1|TRBV2
TGTGCCAGCATTTCCACAGGGGGCGCATTTGAAAAACTGTTTTTT
CASISTGGAFEKLFF
>TRBJ1-4|.|TRBD1|TRBV2
TGTGCCAGCAGTGTCCAGGACAGGGTGAAGAAACTGTTTTTT
CASSVQDRVKKLFF
>TRBJ1-1|.|TRBD1|TRBV20-1
TGCAGTGCTAGTGCACCCGGGACAGGGAGGACTGAAGCTTTCTTT
CSASAPGTGRTEAFF
>TRBJ2-1|once|TRBD2|TRBV5-6
TGTGCCAGCAGCCGGGGGGGTAATGAGCAGTTCTTC
CASSRGGNEQFF
>TRBJ1-1|.|.|TRBV4-3
TGCGCCAGCAGCCAAGGTCTGGCAGGGAACACTGAAGCTTTCTTT
CASSQGLAGNTEAFF
>TRBJ2-2|few|.|TRBV5-5
TGTGCCAGCAGCTTGTTACTAGCCGGCACCGGGGAGCTGTTTTTT
CASSLLLAGTGELFF
>TRBJ2-1|.|TRBD2|TRBV3-1/TRBV3-2
TGTGCCAGCAGCCAAGGGGGCGGGGGATACAATGAGCAGTTCTTC
CASSQGGGGYNEQFF
>TRBJ1-3|.|.|TRBV3-1/TRBV3-2
TGTGCCAGCAGCCAAGGTACGATCAGGAGGGCTTCTGGAAACACCATATATTTT
CASSQGTIRRASGNTIYF
>TRBJ1-5|.|.|TRBV5-8
TGTGCCAGCAGCTTGGGGCCAGCGAGCAATCAGCCCCAGCATTTT
CASSLGPASNQPQHF
>TRBJ2-3|.|.|TRBV28
TGTGCCAGCAGTTTATCGCCACCGGGACTTAACGTGCAGTATTTT
CASSLSPPGLNVQYF
>TRBJ2-2|.|TRBD1|TRBV11-2
TGTGCCAGCAGCTTACTAAAAATGGCGCGACAGGGGACCGGGGAGCTGTTTTTT
CASSLLKMARQGTGELFF
>TRBJ2-5|.|.|TRBV6-5
TGTGCCAGCAGTCCTAACCGGGAGACCCAGTACTTC
CASSPNRETQYF
>TRBJ1-1|.|.|TRBV19
TGTGCCAGTAGTATCCCCCAGGGTCGTGCTGAAGCTTTCTTT
CASSIPQGRAEAFF
>TRBJ2-5|.|.|TRBV6-5
TGTGCCAGCAGTTACTCTTCGCCGACAGTACAAGAGACCCAGTACTTC
CASSYSSPTVQETQYF
>TRBJ2-2|once|TRBD2|TRBV10-2
TGCGCCAGCACGGTAGCGGGGTCCACCGGGGAGCTGTTTTTT
CASTVAGSTGELFF
>TRBJ2-7|.|.|TRBV25-1
TGTGCCAGCAGTGGCTCAGGGGAAATCGTCCCCTACGAGCAGTACTTC
CASSGSGEIVPYEQYF
>TRBJ1-2|.|TRBD1|TRBV7-9
TGTGCCAGCAGCTTATCTTCGACAGGGAGCGGCTACACCTTC
CASSLSSTGSGYTF
>TRBJ1-2|.|TRBD1|TRBV7-2
TGTGCCAGCAGCATAGGACAGGGCCGTGGCTACACCTTC
CASSIGQGRGYTF
>TRBJ2-2|.|.|TRBV7-9
TGTGCCAGCAGTCCGACAGGCACCGTGAACACCGGGGAGCTGTTTTTT
CASSPTGTVNTGELFF
>TRBJ2-5|.|.|TRBV7-2
TGTGCCAGCAGCTTAGGCCCGTTACTAGACCAAGAGACCCAGTACTTC
CASSLGPLLDQETQYF
>TRBJ2-1|once|TRBD1|TRBV10-3
TGTGCCATCAGTGACCTTCCGGGACAGGGGTCCAATGAGCAGTTCTTC
CAISDLPGQGSNEQFF
>TRBJ1-1|.|TRBD1|TRBV6-6
TGTGCCAGCAGTGACAGGGGTTCGGAGGAAGCTTTCTTT
CASSDRGSEEAFF
>TRBJ1-1|.|.|TRBV5-1
TGCGCCAGCAGCGGCGTAAATTCAGGGTTAGCTTTCTTT
CASSGVNSGLAFF
>TRBJ1-5|.|.|TRBV10-3
TGTGCCATCAGTGACCGGAGTGAAAATCAGCCCCAGCATTTT
CAISDRSENQPQHF
>TRBJ1-1|.|.|TRBV6-5
TGTGCCATTGTCGATGGGGGCAAGGCGAACACTGAAGCTTTCTTT
CAIVDGGKANTEAFF
>TRBJ2-6|once|.|TRBV18
TGTGCCAGCTCACCGGGGGGCTCTGGGGCCAACGTCCTGACTTTC
CASSPGGSGANVLTF
>TRBJ1-3|.|TRBD1|TRBV5-4
TGTGCCAGCAGCCGCGGGACAGCCGTTAGCTCTGGAAACACCATATATTTT
CASSRGTAVSSGNTIYF
>TRBJ1-1|.|.|TRBV5-1
TGCGCCAGCAGCTTGGAGGGGGGGCTATCTGAAGCTTTCTTT
CASSLEGGLSEAFF
>TRBJ1-1|.|TRBD1|TRBV18
TGTGCCAGCTCACTCCTACAGGGGGAGAAAACTGAAGCTTTCTTT
CASSLLQGEKTEAFF
>TRBJ2-7|.|.|TRBV5-1
TGCGCCAGCAGCTTGGTTTTGACAGGTGAGGGCGAGCAGTACTTC
CASSLVLTGEGEQYF
>TRBJ2-5|.|.|TRBV29-1
TGCAGCGTTGAAGTTGCTAGCAGAGAGACCCAGTACTTC
CSVEVASRETQYF
>TRBJ2-2|.|TRBD1|TRBV11-3
TGTGCCAGCAGCCATTACAGGGGCACCGGGGAGCTGTTTTTT
CASSHYRGTGELFF
>TRBJ2-2|.|.|TRBV5-4
TGTGCCAGCACTACTGGGGTAGCGATTAACACCGGGGAGCTGTTTTTT
CASTTGVAINTGELFF
>TRBJ2-1|.|TRBD1|TRBV5-1
TGCGCCAGCGGGACAGGTCAGGAGCAGTTCTTC
CASGTGQEQFF
>TRBJ1-6|.|.|TRBV7-8
TGTGCCAGCAGCTTAGACATGGGAGGCGGACCCCTCCACTTT
CASSLDMGGGPLHF
>TRBJ2-1|.|TRBD2|TRBV5-6
TGTGCCAGCAGCTTGGGGATAGCGGGGTACAATGAGCAGTTCTTC
CASSLGIAGYNEQFF
>TRBJ1-5|.|.|TRBV2
TGTGCCAGCAGTGGGACTATGGTGTTCGGGCAGCCCCAGCATTTT
CASSGTMVFGQPQHF
>TRBJ1-1|.|.|TRBV4-1
TGCGCCAGCAGCCAAGGTGTTCAGGTAGGCCTTGAAGCTTTCTTT
CASSQGVQVGLEAFF
>TRBJ1-1|.|.|TRBV6-2/TRBV6-3
TGTGCCAGCACCCCAACCAGCAGGGTGAACACTGAAGCTTTCTTT
CASTPTSRVNTEAFF
>TRBJ1-5|.|.|TRBV29-1
TGCAGCGTCCGTCGGGGGAACGGTCCGGGAGATCCCCAGCATTTT
CSVRRGNGPGDPQHF
>TRBJ1-1|.|.|TRBV18
TGTGCCAGCTCACCATGGCAGAACACTGAAGCTTTCTTT
CASSPWQNTEAFF
>TRBJ1-5|few|.|TRBV9
TGTGCCAGCAGCGTAGCCCCTTATCAGCCCCAGCATTTT
CASSVAPYQPQHF
>TRBJ2-1|once|TRBD2|TRBV7-2
TGTGCCAGCAGCTTTAGCGGGGCCGGCGGCAACAATGAGCAGTTCTTC
CASSFSGAGGNNEQFF
>TRBJ1-1|.|TRBD1|TRBV5-1
TGCGCCAGCAGCCCGGGACAGACAATAAACACTGAAGCTTTCTTT
CASSPGQTINTEAFF
>TRBJ2-1|.|.|TRBV2
TGTGCCAGCACCAGAAGAAACAATGAGCAGTTCTTC
CASTRRNNEQFF
>TRBJ2-3|.|.|TRBV3-1/TRBV3-2
TGTGCCAGCAGCCAAAGGACACCAAGCACAGATACGCAGTATTTT
CASSQRTPSTDTQYF
>TRBJ1-2|.|.|TRBV27
TGTGCCAGTGGGGGGGGGAAGGTTGAGGGCTACACCTTC
CASGGGKVEGYTF
>TRBJ1-5|.|.|TRBV19
TGTGCCAGTAGTTCGGGATTTAGCAATCAGCCCCAGCATTTT
CASSSGFSNQPQHF
>TRBJ2-1|.|TRBD2|TRBV6-5
TGTGCCAGCAACGGGGGGATGGAGCAGTTCTTC
CASNGGMEQFF
>TRBJ1-6|.|.|TRBV5-6
TGTGCCAGCAGCTTCGGTAATTCACCCCTCCACTTT
CASSFGNSPLHF
>TRBJ1-4|.|.|TRBV5-6
TGTGCCAGCAGCTTGTACAGTCATGAAAAACTGTTTTTT
CASSLYSHEKLFF
>TRBJ2-2|.|.|TRBV11-2
TGTGCCAGCAGCTCGTCCACTTGGACCGGGGAGCTGTTTTTT
CASSSSTWTGELFF
>TRBJ1-2|.|.|TRBV27
TGTGCCAGCAGTTTATCTGCCTCACGACCAGGCGCCTATGGCTACACCTTC
CASSLSASRPGAYGYTF
>TRBJ1-4|.|TRBD1|TRBV10-3
TGTGCCATCAGTGAGTCGACAGGGGGATATGAAAAACTGTTTTTT
CAISESTGGYEKLFF